This record concerns one T cell receptor (beta chain) sequence. Its antigen is still unknown. These data originate in a study of post-analysis software for immune sequencing data. Study details: Disease courses included relapsing-remitting, secondary progressive and progressive-relapsing multiple sclerosis. Whole-study results and caveats: Compared against controls, patients with multiple sclerosis displayed significantly lower normalized Chao1 diversity. The five TRBV segments detected at higher frequency in patients than in controls included TRBV5-6, TRBV5-1 and TRBV20-1. Clustering by F measure revealed strong co-clustering among samples prepared together in one batch.

Germline V CDR1 and CDR2: MNHEY, SVGAGI. The CDR3 is 15 amino acids. V lost 6 bases to trimming and J lost 6 bases, with 21 bases between them. Prepared TCR beta cDNA libraries contained unique molecular identifiers. A population of roughly 0.9 to 11 million T cells gave rise to roughly 0.5 million cDNA molecules. A single record per CDR3 protein comes from TCRdb applying MiXCR to the PCR reads. This sample yields fewer than 850,000 distinct CDR3 sequences, of which just under 30% are seen a single time; around 0.56% belongs to the top ten. The rearrangement uses TRBV6-5 and TRBJ2-7; D might be TRBD2 (6 bases). The sample comprised blood. The clonotype was recovered from a girl under 18 with multiple sclerosis. In nucleotides, the CDR3 is TGTGCCAGCAGCCGTCTGCGGGGCAGTTTAGGCGAGCAGTACTTC. Translation gives CASSRLRGSLGEQYF.